This T cell receptor (beta chain) was sequenced in a study of breast tumors, draining lymph nodes, adjacent tissues. CDR3 size: 17 residues. V lost 5 bases, J lost 1 base, and 7 bases stayed unmatched. Germline CDR1 and CDR2: ENHRY and SYGVKD. Overall study findings and caveats: Tumor T cell lymph node origin was a supported hypothesis, not proven. Tumors had less TCR diversity than lymph nodes, more than nontumor tissue. Tumor and nontumor repertoires were significantly more similar in luminal-like than in basal-like breast cancer. Most tumor T cells seemingly derive from lymph node, then expand in tumor.

Via MiXCR, TCRdb re-called the multiplex PCR reads, giving one row per CDR3 protein. The repertoire holds about 89,000 distinct CDR3 sequences, with roughly 30% as singletons. As concerns this clonotype: Its specificity is not known.

The lymph nodes were axillary draining lymph nodes from breast cancer patients. The chain combines TRBV10-3 with TRBJ2-5; 13 nucleotides match TRBD2. The sequenced sample consisted of axillary lymph node tissue. The source is a female donor with breast cancer. Some clones in this sample may be carry-over from other donors' samples. The CDR3 coding sequence is TGTGCCATCAGTCCGGGACTAGCGGGATACGCCCAAGAGACCCAGTACTTC. Translated, it gives CAISPGLAGYAQETQYF.